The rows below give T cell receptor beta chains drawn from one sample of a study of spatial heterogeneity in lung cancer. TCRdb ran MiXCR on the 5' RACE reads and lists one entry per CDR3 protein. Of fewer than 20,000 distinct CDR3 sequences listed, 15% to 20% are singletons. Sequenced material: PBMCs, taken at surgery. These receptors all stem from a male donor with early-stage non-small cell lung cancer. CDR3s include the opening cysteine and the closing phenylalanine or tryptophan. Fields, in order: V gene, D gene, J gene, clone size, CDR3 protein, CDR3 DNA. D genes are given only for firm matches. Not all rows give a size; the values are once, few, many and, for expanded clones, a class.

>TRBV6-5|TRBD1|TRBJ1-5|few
CASRPDRGDGLNHPQHF
TGTGCCAGCAGACCCGACAGGGGGGATGGTTTGAATCATCCCCAGCATTTT
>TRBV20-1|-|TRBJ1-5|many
CSAEGREGNQPQHF
TGCAGTGCCGAGGGCAGGGAAGGCAATCAGCCCCAGCATTTT
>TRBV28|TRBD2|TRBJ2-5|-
CASSSGLEGGETQYF
TGTGCCAGCAGTTCGGGACTAGAGGGTGGGGAGACCCAGTACTTC
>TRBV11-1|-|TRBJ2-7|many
CASSLAGEAYEQYF
TGTGCCAGCAGCTTGGCAGGGGAGGCCTACGAGCAGTACTTC
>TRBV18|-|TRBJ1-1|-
CASSSSQFPYGTEAFF
TGTGCCAGCTCCTCCTCCCAATTTCCCTATGGGACTGAAGCTTTCTTT
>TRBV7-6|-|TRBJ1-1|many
CASSELPTEAFF
TGTGCCAGCAGTGAGCTACCTACTGAAGCTTTCTTT
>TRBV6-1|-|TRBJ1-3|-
CASSLTASSGNTIYF
TGTGCCAGCAGTTTGACCGCCAGCTCTGGAAACACCATATATTTT
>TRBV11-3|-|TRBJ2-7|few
CASSPGWGYEQYF
TGTGCCAGCAGCCCCGGATGGGGCTACGAGCAGTACTTC
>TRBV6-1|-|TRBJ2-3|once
CASSEMAGSSTDTQYF
TGTGCCAGCAGTGAAATGGCAGGATCCAGCACAGATACGCAGTATTTT
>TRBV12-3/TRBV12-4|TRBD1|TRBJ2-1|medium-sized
CASSDRGPHNEQFF
TGTGCCAGCAGCGACAGGGGACCCCACAATGAGCAGTTCTTC
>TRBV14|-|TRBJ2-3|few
CASSHNHGTDTQYF
TGTGCCAGCAGCCATAACCACGGCACAGATACGCAGTATTTT